This paragraph reports one T cell receptor (beta chain). No antigen is known for it. Treatment specified: around 19 received Ad26.COV2.S at low or high dose, single or two shots; about 5 received placebo; per-sample allocation not given. Collection of samples fell on day 63 after the first vaccine or placebo injection. The sample came from a Boston adult aged 18-55 years. This sample was included in a study of Ad26.COV2.S vaccination and SARS-CoV-2 variants. Study background: Vaccine-arm donor from the placebo-controlled COV1001 Ad26.COV2.S trial. Intramuscular Ad26.COV2.S at 5x10^10 or 1x10^11 viral particles. Findings and limits, study-wide: Researchers reported similar non-spike TCR breadth in vaccine and placebo recipients.

V gave up 5 bases and J gave up 1 base, with 15 bases separating them. From germline, CDR1 is SGHTA and CDR2 FQGNSA. The CDR3 consists of 16 residues. Assay: immunoSEQ multiplex PCR; the TCRdb copy retains only in-frame clones and omits some. The table shows 350,000 to 550,000 clones, with nearly 90% occurring only once. The V and J genes are TRBV7-2 and TRBJ1-3; D call uncertain. Material: peripheral blood, obtained in a trial of Ad26.COV2.S vaccine versus placebo. This TCR was recovered from a person aged 18 to 59 who received the Ad26.COV2.S COVID-19 vaccine or a placebo. The CDR3 DNA is TGTGCCAGCAGCCCGATAACGGCTAGTTCTGGAAACACCATATATTTT. This translates into CASSPITASSGNTIYF.